The subject of this entry is one T cell receptor (beta chain). The data were taken from a study of OX40 agonist ivuxolimab in advanced cancers. Study-level information: Patients took ivuxolimab, an agonistic anti-OX40 (CD134) antibody. Treatment received earlier with anti-PD-1, anti-PD-L1 or anti-CTLA-4 agents was allowed, and 40% had some.

Patients were ineligible given autoimmune disease history or systemic immunosuppression. The investigators sampled blood at baseline, at cycle 4 day 1, and at cycle 7 day 1. Sequencing used immunoSEQ multiplex PCR; TCRdb keeps in-frame clones, though not all of them. The repertoire consists of about 120,000 clones, with around 89% occurring once and the leading ten covering around 0.57%. The CDR3 covers 14 residues. Germline loops: CDR1 MGHRA, CDR2 YSYEKL. The V gene end was trimmed by 3 bases and the J gene end by 9 bases; junction bases not matched to a gene: 2. This chain joins TRBV4-1 and TRBJ1-6, with 10 bases fitting TRBD1. The sequence was collected from an adult with an advanced solid tumor such as melanoma, head and neck, liver or kidney cancer. Sequences were derived from CD4+ or CD8+ T cells sorted from blood, sampled in a trial of the OX40 agonist ivuxolimab. The CDR3: CASSHGDRGSPLHF. CDR3 nucleotide sequence: TGCGCCAGCAGCCACGGGGACAGGGGTTCACCCCTCCACTTT.